What follows are 9 T cell receptor beta chains derived from one specimen sequenced in a study of cytomegalovirus exposure and HLA in healthy donors. With 60 Vbeta and 13 Jbeta primers, the PCR was carried out. The table came from immunoSEQ multiplex PCR; TCRdb's copy has only in-frame clones and leaves some out. This sample carries tens of thousands of clones, about two thirds of them seen once, and the ten largest clones take around 5.5%. What was sequenced was PBMCs. Receptor source: a woman in her 30s in good health and CMV-seropositive.

The CDR3 reads CASSLGQGGYEQYF. CDR3 nucleotides: TGTGCCAGCAGCTTAGGTCAGGGTGGTTACGAGCAGTACTTC. The gene calls are TRBV11-2 and TRBJ2-7; D possibly corresponds to TRBD1 (5 bases). CDR1 SGHAT and CDR2 FQNNGV come from the germline V gene. The CDR3 sequence is 14 residues long. V was pared by 1 base and J by 4 bases, with 11 bases between.

Turning to this clone: This is likely a read error, given that the CDR3 carries no conserved phenylalanine or tryptophan at its end. The chain links TRBV7-6 to TRBJ2-7; 11 bases line up with TRBD2. Germline assignment: CDR1 SGHVS and CDR2 FNYEAQ. CDR3 length: 16 residues. Trimming cost V 5 bases and J 4 bases; bases outside gene matches: 10. The CDR3, as DNA: TGTGCCAGCAGCCCCCGACCTAGCGGGGGGCGGTACGAGCAGTACATC. This codes for CASSPRPSGGRYEQYI.

This clone has only a few counts. This chain connects TRBV7-9 to TRBJ2-3; 9 nucleotides agree with TRBD1. Trimming cost V 4 bases and J 3 bases; bases outside gene matches: 5. CDR3 size: 15 residues. Germline V CDR1 and CDR2: SEHNR, FQNEAQ (reference sequence). CDR3 DNA sequence: TGTGCCAGCAGCTCTCCGGACAGGGGAACAGATACGCAGTATTTT. This gives the protein CASSSPDRGTDTQYF. Full variable domain (outside the CDR3, taken from reference TRBV7-9 and TRBJ2-3): DTGVSQNPRHKITKRGQNVTFRCDPISEHNRLYWYRQTLGQGPEFLTYFQNEAQLEKSRLLSDRFSAERPKGSFSTLEIQRTEQGDSAMYLCASSSPDRGTDTQYFGPGTRLTVL.

The chain combines TRBV5-6 with TRBJ2-1; D gene uncertain. The CDR3 is 15 amino acids. V lost 0 bases and J 4 bases, leaving 11 bases between the germline ends. Per the germline V gene, CDR1 is SGHDT and CDR2 is YYEEEE. This chain's CDR3 is CASSLAQAIYNEQFF. The DNA for the CDR3 is TGTGCCAGCAGCTTGGCGCAGGCCATATACAATGAGCAGTTCTTC.

The chain links TRBV6-5 to TRBJ1-1, with a possible D match to TRBD1 (5 bases). CDR3 size: 14 residues. The germline V gene has CDR1 MNHEY and CDR2 SVGAGI. V was shortened by 8 bases and J by 2 bases, with 15 bases between the two germline ends. DNA for the CDR3: TGTGCCAGCGCGGGCGGGGGTGGTAACACTGAAGCTTTCTTT. This translates into CASAGGGGNTEAFF.

This chain uses TRBV27 with TRBJ1-5, with no clear D. The CDR3 sequence is 16 residues long. V lost 3 bases and J 1 base, leaving 13 bases between the germline ends. Per the germline V gene, CDR1 is MNHEY and CDR2 is SMNVEV (reference sequence). CDR3: CASSFSRLPSNQPQHF. In DNA, the CDR3 is TGTGCCAGCAGTTTCTCCCGACTTCCGAGCAATCAGCCCCAGCATTTT.

This clone was observed a handful of times. The V and J genes are TRBV6-6 and TRBJ2-5, with unresolved D. This CDR3 region has 13 residues. The V end was cut by 7 bases, the J end by 5 bases, with 14 bases between. Germline values: CDR1 MNHNY, CDR2 SVGAGI (reference sequence). The CDR3 DNA reads as TGTGCCAGCACGGAGACTCCTCGGGAGACCCAGTACTTC. Protein: CASTETPRETQYF.

Details on this clone: Other nucleotide sequences from this sample produce the same CDR3. This chain joins TRBV7-3 and TRBJ1-5; D gene unclear. Trimming took 2 bases from V and 3 from J, leaving 5 bases between them. This CDR3 spans 13 amino acids. Germline V gene data show CDR1 as SGHTA and CDR2 as FQGTGA. The CDR3 DNA reads TGTGCCAGCAGCTTAGGGCCCAATCAGCCCCAGCATTTT. Protein sequence: CASSLGPNQPQHF.

The genes are TRBV2 and TRBJ1-2; unclear D gene. This CDR3 comprises 14 residues. V was cut by 4 bases and J by 0 bases, with 9 bases left in between. CDR1 is SNHLY, CDR2 FYNNEI, per germline. The CDR3 nucleotides are TGTGCCAGCAGTGTGGTCCCAGCTAACTATGGCTACACCTTC. Its protein product is CASSVVPANYGYTF.